This is a list of T cell receptor beta chains from one sample in a study of cytomegalovirus exposure and HLA in healthy donors. Measured with immunoSEQ multiplex PCR; TCRdb has only the in-frame clones, and not every one. This table has roughly 120,000 clones, 70% to 85% appearing once. Sequences were obtained from PBMCs. The receptors originated from a woman between 45 and 60 years old in good health and CMV-seropositive. The CDR3 runs from the conserved cysteine through the conserved F or W. Each record gives: CDR3 protein, CDR3 DNA, CDR3 length, J gene, D gene, V gene, clone size. A D gene is named only where the DNA matches it firmly. The listing skips clone size in some rows; elsewhere it reads once, few, many or a size class.

CDR3aa: CSVESVVSGQGFEKLFF
CDR3nt: TGCAGCGTTGAAAGCGTGGTCTCGGGACAGGGCTTCGAAAAACTGTTTTTT
len: 17
j_gene: TRBJ1-4
d_gene: TRBD1
v_gene: TRBV29-1
abundance: -

CDR3aa: CASRTAGTGVYEQYF
CDR3nt: TGTGCCAGCAGAACCGCCGGGACAGGGGTTTACGAGCAGTACTTC
len: 15
j_gene: TRBJ2-7
d_gene: TRBD1
v_gene: TRBV7-2
abundance: -

CDR3aa: CASSIDALAGYTDTQYF
CDR3nt: TGTGCCAGTAGTATAGACGCGCTAGCGGGGTACACAGATACGCAGTATTTT
len: 17
j_gene: TRBJ2-3
d_gene: TRBD2
v_gene: TRBV19
abundance: -

CDR3aa: CASSLDTAGREQYF
CDR3nt: TGTGCCAGCAGCTTAGATACGGCAGGGCGTGAGCAGTACTTC
len: 14
j_gene: TRBJ2-7
d_gene: -
v_gene: TRBV11-2
abundance: few

CDR3aa: CASSLGQGFRTEAFF
CDR3nt: TGTGCCAGCAGTTTAGGGCAGGGGTTTCGGACTGAAGCTTTCTTT
len: 15
j_gene: TRBJ1-1
d_gene: -
v_gene: TRBV28
abundance: few

CDR3aa: CASSLSSGGAAKNIQYF
CDR3nt: TGCGCCAGCAGCTTGTCCTCCGGGGGTGCGGCCAAAAACATTCAGTACTTC
len: 17
j_gene: TRBJ2-4
d_gene: -
v_gene: TRBV5-1
abundance: -

CDR3aa: CASSRTGGVGEKLFF
CDR3nt: TGTGCCAGCAGCCGCACAGGGGGCGTAGGTGAAAAACTGTTTTTT
len: 15
j_gene: TRBJ1-4
d_gene: TRBD1
v_gene: TRBV7-2
abundance: -

CDR3aa: CASSLDSTRGEQYF
CDR3nt: TGTGCCAGCAGCCTAGACTCCACGCGGGGCGAGCAGTACTTC
len: 14
j_gene: TRBJ2-7
d_gene: -
v_gene: TRBV7-6
abundance: few

CDR3aa: CASSYGGGPKNIQYF
CDR3nt: TGTGCCAGCAGTTACGGGGGGGGCCCCAAAAACATTCAGTACTTC
len: 15
j_gene: TRBJ2-4
d_gene: -
v_gene: TRBV6-6
abundance: few

CDR3aa: CASSSEQGYEQYF
CDR3nt: TGTGCCAGCAGTTCCGAACAGGGTTACGAGCAGTACTTC
len: 13
j_gene: TRBJ2-7
d_gene: -
v_gene: TRBV27
abundance: -

CDR3aa: CASSQSQGDYEQYF
CDR3nt: TGCGCCAGCAGCCAATCTCAGGGTGACTACGAGCAGTACTTC
len: 14
j_gene: TRBJ2-7
d_gene: -
v_gene: TRBV4-3
abundance: few

CDR3aa: CASSFGRVGNTIYF
CDR3nt: TGTGCCAGCAGTTTCGGGAGGGTGGGAAACACCATATATTTT
len: 14
j_gene: TRBJ1-3
d_gene: -
v_gene: TRBV28
abundance: -

CDR3aa: CASSYAGEETQYF
CDR3nt: TGTGCCAGCAGTTACGCGGGAGAAGAGACCCAGTACTTC
len: 13
j_gene: TRBJ2-5
d_gene: TRBD2
v_gene: TRBV28
abundance: -

CDR3aa: CASSSAPFLETQYF
CDR3nt: TGTGCCAGCTCTAGCGCCCCTTTCCTGGAGACCCAGTACTTC
len: 14
j_gene: TRBJ2-5
d_gene: -
v_gene: TRBV2
abundance: -

CDR3aa: CAISEGTGSRYEQFF
CDR3nt: TGTGCCATCAGTGAAGGGACAGGGAGTCGATATGAGCAGTTCTTC
len: 15
j_gene: TRBJ2-1
d_gene: TRBD1
v_gene: TRBV10-3
abundance: -

CDR3aa: CASSVAGGIGDTQYF
CDR3nt: TGTGCCAGCAGTGTGGCGGGGGGAATCGGAGATACGCAGTATTTT
len: 15
j_gene: TRBJ2-3
d_gene: TRBD2
v_gene: TRBV6-1
abundance: -

CDR3aa: CASSWGQGKEKLFF
CDR3nt: TGTGCCAGCAGCTGGGGACAGGGCAAAGAAAAACTGTTTTTT
len: 14
j_gene: TRBJ1-4
d_gene: TRBD1
v_gene: TRBV7-2
abundance: -

CDR3aa: CASSFSGGQETQYF
CDR3nt: TGTGCCAGCAGTTTCTCGGGGGGACAAGAGACCCAGTACTTC
len: 14
j_gene: TRBJ2-5
d_gene: TRBD2
v_gene: TRBV6-5
abundance: -

CDR3aa: CASSQSGGGYGYTF
CDR3nt: TGTGCCAGCAGCCAATCGGGAGGTGGCTATGGCTACACCTTC
len: 14
j_gene: TRBJ1-2
d_gene: -
v_gene: TRBV16
abundance: few

CDR3aa: CASSEDWTAQETQYF
CDR3nt: TGTGCCAGCAGTGAAGATTGGACAGCGCAAGAGACCCAGTACTTC
len: 15
j_gene: TRBJ2-5
d_gene: -
v_gene: TRBV6-1
abundance: -

CDR3aa: CASSQELAREQYF
CDR3nt: TGCGCCAGCAGCCAAGAGCTAGCCCGCGAGCAGTACTTC
len: 13
j_gene: TRBJ2-7
d_gene: -
v_gene: TRBV4-3
abundance: -

CDR3aa: CASSLAGGADTQYF
CDR3nt: TGTGCCAGCAGCTTGGCGGGAGGCGCAGATACGCAGTATTTT
len: 14
j_gene: TRBJ2-3
d_gene: TRBD2
v_gene: TRBV5-4
abundance: -

CDR3aa: CASSRRQGVGEKLFF
CDR3nt: TGTGCCAGCAGCCGGCGACAGGGGGTAGGGGAAAAACTGTTTTTT
len: 15
j_gene: TRBJ1-4
d_gene: TRBD1
v_gene: TRBV7-2
abundance: -

CDR3aa: CASSLAAGMGGYTF
CDR3nt: TGTGCCAGCAGCTTAGCAGCAGGGATGGGTGGCTACACCTTC
len: 14
j_gene: TRBJ1-2
d_gene: -
v_gene: TRBV7-9
abundance: -

CDR3aa: CASSRTGSSNQPQHF
CDR3nt: TGTGCCAGCAGCAGGACAGGGAGTAGCAATCAGCCCCAGCATTTT
len: 15
j_gene: TRBJ1-5
d_gene: TRBD1
v_gene: TRBV7-2
abundance: -

CDR3aa: CASSQEAPRSGGSSYNEQFF
CDR3nt: TGTGCCAGCAGCCAAGAGGCCCCGAGAAGCGGAGGCAGCTCCTACAATGAGCAGTTCTTC
len: 20
j_gene: TRBJ2-1
d_gene: -
v_gene: TRBV4-2
abundance: -

CDR3aa: CASSPGRGSGIFDTEAFF
CDR3nt: TGCGCCAGCAGCCCGGGACGGGGGAGTGGGATTTTTGACACTGAAGCTTTCTTT
len: 18
j_gene: TRBJ1-1
d_gene: -
v_gene: TRBV4-3
abundance: -

CDR3aa: CASTQGYQETQYF
CDR3nt: TGTGCCAGCACTCAGGGCTACCAAGAGACCCAGTACTTC
len: 13
j_gene: TRBJ2-5
d_gene: -
v_gene: TRBV6-1
abundance: -

CDR3aa: CASSLALRASSYGYTF
CDR3nt: TGTGCCAGCAGCTTAGCGCTCAGGGCTAGTAGTTATGGCTACACCTTC
len: 16
j_gene: TRBJ1-2
d_gene: -
v_gene: TRBV7-9
abundance: -

CDR3aa: CASSGTSGINEQFF
CDR3nt: TGTGCCAGCAGTGGGACTAGCGGGATTAATGAGCAGTTCTTC
len: 14
j_gene: TRBJ2-1
d_gene: TRBD2
v_gene: TRBV6-1
abundance: -

CDR3aa: CASSPGHLNEKLFF
CDR3nt: TGTGCCAGCAGCCCGGGACACCTTAATGAAAAACTGTTTTTT
len: 14
j_gene: TRBJ1-4
d_gene: -
v_gene: TRBV7-2
abundance: -

CDR3aa: CASNTQGAGNTIYF
CDR3nt: TGTGCCAGCAATACCCAGGGGGCCGGAAACACCATATATTTT
len: 14
j_gene: TRBJ1-3
d_gene: TRBD1
v_gene: TRBV6-6
abundance: -

CDR3aa: CSVEGAHEQYF
CDR3nt: TGCAGCGTTGAAGGGGCCCACGAGCAGTACTTC
len: 11
j_gene: TRBJ2-7
d_gene: -
v_gene: TRBV29-1
abundance: -

CDR3aa: CASSSYSTDTQYF
CDR3nt: TGTGCCAGCAGCTCCTACAGCACAGATACGCAGTATTTT
len: 13
j_gene: TRBJ2-3
d_gene: -
v_gene: TRBV7-3
abundance: -

CDR3aa: CATVSSGRRGGELFF
CDR3nt: TGTGCCACCGTTTCTAGCGGGAGGCGGGGCGGGGAGCTGTTTTTT
len: 15
j_gene: TRBJ2-2
d_gene: TRBD2
v_gene: TRBV28
abundance: -

CDR3aa: CASSYPVAGTDTQYF
CDR3nt: TGTGCCAGCAGCTACCCCGTAGCGGGCACAGATACGCAGTATTTT
len: 15
j_gene: TRBJ2-3
d_gene: -
v_gene: TRBV7-6
abundance: once

CDR3aa: CASSARTGSYNEQFF
CDR3nt: TGTGCCAGCAGCGCCCGGACAGGATCGTACAATGAGCAGTTCTTC
len: 15
j_gene: TRBJ2-1
d_gene: TRBD1
v_gene: TRBV9
abundance: -